Below, one TCR beta chain is given with its context. The antigen is undetermined. Template switching added a universal primer binding site, and final cDNA carried unique molecular identifiers. TCRdb analysed the 5' RACE reads with MiXCR anew, one entry per CDR3 protein. The repertoire has under 500,000 distinct CDR3 sequences, roughly an eighth of them found once; the top ten carry about 1%. This sample was taken from a study of identical twins. Overall study results and limits: A partial confounding effect on zero-insertion analyses could come from invariant MAIT and iNKT cells. Interpretation of the results relied on cross-sectional statistical analysis and not on following the same donors.

The CDR3 extends over 18 amino acids. Germline CDR1 is SGHAT and CDR2 is FQNNGV. Trimming took 5 bases from V and 4 from J; bases not matched to a gene: 17. These data were also filed under a second study, of yellow fever vaccine responses in identical twins.

The chain has TRBV11-2 and TRBJ2-5; 9 bases are shared with TRBD2. This clonotype was obtained from a woman aged 18 to 35 in good health. Sequencing was carried out using CD4+ T cells sorted from blood. CDR3 nucleotide sequence: TGTGCCAGCAGCCCCAACTGGATTCGCGGGAGGGTAGGAGAGACCCAGTACTTC. Its translation: CASSPNWIRGRVGETQYF.